Shown below are 11 T cell receptor beta chains from a single sample sequenced in a study of T cell changes during pregnancy in multiple sclerosis. Method: immunoSEQ multiplex PCR; TCRdb's copy keeps in-frame clones and lacks some. This sample carries tens of thousands of clones, 88% of them seen once, and the ten largest clones take 0.45% to 0.6%. The sample was CD4+ T cells from peripheral blood mononuclear cells, taken in the first trimester of pregnancy. The receptors were gathered from a female donor with multiple sclerosis, enrolled in a pregnancy study.

The chain recombines TRBV25-1 with TRBJ1-2; TRBD1 agrees at 7 bases. The CDR3 loop spans 14 amino acids. The germline CDR1 and CDR2 sequences are MGHDK and SYGVNS. V shed 4 bases and J 6 bases; nucleotides not matched to a gene: 8. The CDR3: CASSARGGSNGYTF. The CDR3 bases are TGTGCCAGCAGTGCAAGAGGGGGCTCCAATGGCTACACCTTC.

The chain couples TRBV27 to TRBJ1-1; 7 bases align to TRBD1. Germline V gives CDR1 MNHEY, CDR2 SMNVEV (reference sequence). Trimming took 11 bases from V and 4 from J; bases not matched to a gene: 16. This CDR3 is 15 amino acids long. CDR3 protein: CASRKLGGFGTEAFF. The CDR3 nucleotides are TGTGCCTCCCGCAAGTTAGGGGGCTTCGGCACTGAAGCTTTCTTT.

This clone showed up just a few times. The chain combines TRBV27 with TRBJ1-4, with 9 bases that match TRBD1. The V gene's germline CDR1 is MNHEY and CDR2 SMNVEV (reference sequence). The CDR3 covers 18 residues. The V gene end was trimmed by 2 bases and the J gene end by 5 bases; junction bases not matched to a gene: 12. Written as DNA, the CDR3 is TGTGCCAGCAGTTTAGGGGCACGGGACAGGGATCAAAATGAAAAACTGTTTTTT. It translates to CASSLGARDRDQNEKLFF.

This chain links TRBV7-2 with TRBJ2-1, with 14 nucleotides matching TRBD2. The CDR3 runs to 19 residues. The J segment lost 3 bases and the V segment lost 7 bases, leaving 14 bases of the junction unmatched. Looked up from germline, CDR1 is SGHTA and CDR2 is FQGNSA. DNA for the CDR3: TGTGCCAGCACCTCCCCCCGCGGGACTAGCGGGAGTGTCTACAATGAGCAGTTCTTC. Translating it yields CASTSPRGTSGSVYNEQFF.

This sequence joins TRBV16 and TRBJ2-7; D ambiguous. CDR1 KGHSY and CDR2 FQNENV come from the germline V gene. The CDR3 has 12 residues. The V gene lost 0 bases and the J gene lost 7 bases, with 7 bases spanning the gap. The DNA of the CDR3 is TGTGCCAGCAGCCAATCCGCCCGGGAGCAGTACTTC. Residues: CASSQSAREQYF.

The V and J genes are TRBV18 and TRBJ2-1; TRBD1 agrees at 8 bases. CDR3 length equals 17 residues. The germline V gene encodes CDR1 KGHSH and CDR2 LQKENI. The ends lost 4 bases at V and 6 bases at J; junction bases unmatched: 14. CDR3 nucleotide sequence: TGTGCCAGCTCACTGGGGTTAAGGACAGGGAGATTCAATGAGCAGTTCTTC. It yields the protein CASSLGLRTGRFNEQFF. The full variable domain, completed using reference TRBV18 and TRBJ2-1, is NAGVMQNPRHLVRRRGQEARLRCSPMKGHSHVYWYRQLPEEGLKFMVYLQKENIIDESGMPKERFSAEFPKEGPSILRIQQVVRGDSAAYFCASSLGLRTGRFNEQFFGPGTRLTVL.

This clone has only a few counts. The J gene is TRBJ2-1, the V gene TRBV7-2; TRBD2 agrees at 9 bases. V gave up 2 bases and J gave up 7 bases; unmatched junction bases: 12. This CDR3 has 17 amino acids. The V gene's germline CDR1 is SGHTA and CDR2 FQGNSA. The CDR3 loop is CASSLYPGLAGINEQFF. The CDR3, as DNA: TGTGCCAGCAGCTTATACCCCGGGCTAGCGGGAATAAATGAGCAGTTCTTC.

This chain connects TRBV29-1 to TRBJ2-5; D may be TRBD2 (6 bases). Trimming cost V 6 bases and J 2 bases, with 22 bases left between them. CDR1 is SQVTM and CDR2 is ANQGSEA in the germline V gene. The CDR3 runs 16 residues. CDR3: CSVEASVELRQETQYF. CDR3 in DNA: TGCAGCGTCGAGGCTAGCGTAGAGTTGAGACAAGAGACCCAGTACTTC.

This clone has more than one count but fewer than ten. The J gene is TRBJ2-1, the V gene TRBV5-4, with 11 bases aligning to TRBD2. V gave up 1 base and J gave up 3 bases; unmatched junction bases: 6. From germline, CDR1 is SGHNT and CDR2 YYREEE (reference sequence). The CDR3 runs 17 residues. CDR3 nucleotide sequence: TGTGCCAGCAGCTTGAAGTCTAGCGGGAGGATCTACAATGAGCAGTTCTTC. It specifies CASSLKSSGRIYNEQFF.

The rearrangement links TRBV29-1 to TRBJ1-1; TRBD1 is a possible D gene (5 bases). Deletions cut 4 bases from V and 4 bases from J, with 13 bases between. The CDR3 is made up of 13 amino acids. The germline V gene encodes CDR1 SQVTM and CDR2 ANQGSEA. In DNA, the CDR3 is TGCAGCGTTGGTCAGGGTCTGGGCACTGAAGCTTTCTTT. Translated: CSVGQGLGTEAFF.

The V gene is TRBV7-9, the J gene TRBJ2-1, with TRBD2 matching 10 bases. The trim removed 1 base at V and 16 bases at J, leaving 10 bases unmatched. CDR3 length equals 14 residues. Germline V gene lookup returns CDR1 SEHNR and CDR2 FQNEAQ (reference sequence). The DNA for the CDR3 is TGTGCCAGCAGCTTAGAGGTTGGCAGCGGGGGGGCTTTCTTC. It yields the protein CASSLEVGSGGAFF.